This entry lists 2 T cell receptor beta chains sequenced from one sample in a study of human T cells and chemical hapten exposure. Documented time point: healthy volunteer bleed at 2 weeks. Someone pulled total RNA out of unfractionated whole blood. TCRdb re-called the RACE reads with MiXCR, one entry per CDR3 protein. In the table there are more than 70,000 distinct CDR3 sequences, about 8.6% of which are singletons. The sequencing input was whole blood. The receptor source for this set is a female donor in good health. Some clones in this sample may be carry-over from other donors' samples.

This clonotype has more than one count but fewer than ten. The chain employs TRBV6-5 and TRBJ2-3; 10 nucleotides line up with TRBD2. V trimming: 2 bases; J trimming: 4 bases; junction bases outside the gene matches: 6. The CDR3 extends over 16 amino acids. CDR1 and CDR2 from the germline V gene are MNHEY and SVGAGI. CDR3 protein: CASSYDLAGVADTQYF. Here the CDR3 DNA reads TGTGCCAGCAGTTACGACCTAGCGGGAGTAGCAGATACGCAGTATTTT.

This CDR3 is CASSYPDQRRTDTQYF. The CDR3 DNA follows: TGTGCCAGCAGCTATCCCGACCAAAGGAGAACAGATACGCAGTATTTT. The rearrangement uses TRBV7-9 and TRBJ2-3; D gene unclear. The CDR3 totals 16 residues. Germline values: CDR1 SEHNR, CDR2 FQNEAQ (reference sequence). Trimming removed 4 bases at V and 3 bases at J, with 17 bases between.